Presented here are 14 T cell receptor beta chains from one specimen sequenced in a study of human T cells and chemical hapten exposure. Time point indicated: patch test 3, about 24 weeks after DPC sensitization. This sample's treatment: therapeutic diphenylcyclopropenone sensitization with weekly scalp DPC. Each CDR3 protein gets one entry after TCRdb re-called the RACE reads with MiXCR. This sample has 55,000 to 75,000 distinct CDR3 sequences, with around an eighth found just once. The source material was whole blood, sampled in connection with sensitization to the hapten diphenylcyclopropenone (DPC). These receptor sequences come from a man aged 25 to 40 with alopecia areata. Some clones in this sample may be carry-over from other donors' samples.

Many counts were recorded for this clonotype. The V call is TRBV7-9, the J call TRBJ1-2, with 7 nucleotides matching TRBD1. V lost 5 bases and J lost 0; bases outside the gene matches: 6. The CDR3 runs to 15 residues. Germline-derived CDR1 and CDR2 are SEHNR and FQNEAQ (reference sequence). The CDR3 reads CASSPPTGTNYGYTF. CDR3 DNA: TGTGCCAGCAGCCCCCCGACAGGGACTAACTATGGCTACACCTTC.

This clonotype has a single count. This chain links TRBV7-2 with TRBJ1-4; 8 positions agree with TRBD1. V lost 6 bases and J lost 12; bases outside the gene matches: 9. The germline V gene has CDR1 SGHTA and CDR2 FQGNSA. This CDR3 is built from 13 residues. The CDR3, as DNA: TGTGCCAGCAGTCGGAAAGGACAGGGAGAACTGTTTTTT. Translating it yields CASSRKGQGELFF.

CDR3 amino acids: CASSFRDNEQFF. CDR3 in DNA: TGTGCCAGCAGCTTCAGGGACAATGAGCAGTTCTTC. This sequence joins TRBV7-3 and TRBJ2-1; D possibly corresponds to TRBD1 (5 bases). V shed 3 bases and J shed 5 bases, with 5 bases lying between them. Germline CDR1 reads SGHTA; CDR2 reads FQGTGA. The CDR3 is 12 amino acids.

This clonotype has more than one count but fewer than ten. V and J are TRBV30 and TRBJ1-6; D perhaps matches TRBD1 (6 bases). In germline, CDR1 is GTSNPN, CDR2 SVGIG (reference sequence). The CDR3 is made up of 15 amino acids. Deletions cut 5 bases from V and 3 bases from J, with 14 bases between. DNA for the CDR3: TGTGCCTGGTGCCGCGACAGGCTCTATAATTCACCCCTCCACTTT. Its protein is CAWCRDRLYNSPLHF. Filled out from reference TRBV30 and TRBJ1-6, the complete variable domain reads SQTIHQWPATLVQPVGSPLSLECTVEGTSNPNLYWYRQAAGRGLQLLFYSVGIGQISSEVPQNLSASRPQDRQFILSSKKLLLSDSGFYLCAWCRDRLYNSPLHFGNGTRLTVT.

This chain joins TRBV6-5 and TRBJ2-6, with 8 bases fitting TRBD1. Germline trimming cut 2 bases from V and 1 base from J; bases unmatched to any gene: 4. From germline, CDR1 is MNHEY and CDR2 SVGAGI. The CDR3 is 17 amino acids. In nucleotides, the CDR3 is TGTGCCAGCAGTTACGGACAGGGTTTTTCTGGGGCCAACGTCCTGACTTTC. This gives the protein CASSYGQGFSGANVLTF.

This clonotype was seen only a few times. The V and J genes are TRBV6-6 and TRBJ2-2, with a tentative D call TRBD1 (6 bases). CDR1 is MNHNY, CDR2 SVGAGI, per germline (reference sequence). The CDR3 consists of 17 residues. V shed 0 bases and J shed 3 bases, with 14 bases lying between them. The CDR3 spells CASSYSVGGQDTGELFF. The CDR3 DNA sequence: TGTGCCAGCAGTTACTCGGTAGGGGGTCAAGACACCGGGGAGCTGTTTTTT.

This clonotype was seen at least ten times. V is TRBV20-1 and J is TRBJ1-1; 7 bases match TRBD1. The ends lost 2 bases at V and 2 bases at J; junction bases unmatched: 5. The CDR3 is 14 amino acids. From germline, CDR1 is DFQATT and CDR2 SNEGSKA (reference sequence). The CDR3, as DNA: TGCAGTGCTAGACACGGGACAGCAAACACTGAAGCTTTCTTT. Its translation: CSARHGTANTEAFF.

This clonotype was counted between two and nine times. The V and J genes are TRBV5-3 and TRBJ2-3; tentative D call: TRBD2 (7 bases). TRBV5-3 belongs to the ORF category, with a function that is uncertain. V lost 4 bases to trimming and J lost 7 bases, with 19 bases between them. This CDR3 is 15 amino acids long. This CDR3 reads CARSAGAAPPNTQYF. The CDR3 DNA follows: TGTGCCAGAAGCGCGGGGGCGGCTCCGCCGAATACGCAGTATTTT.

This clonotype showed up just a few times. The rearrangement joins TRBV6-2 or TRBV6-3 to TRBJ1-5, with 10 positions matching TRBD1. J gave up 0 bases and V 2 bases, and 13 bases lay outside the gene matches. Germline V CDR1 and CDR2: MNHEY, SVGEGT. The CDR3 is 20 residues long. The CDR3 DNA reads TGTGCCAGCAGTTACGCTACAGCGGGGACAGGGGACCCTAGCAATCAGCCCCAGCATTTT. It specifies CASSYATAGTGDPSNQPQHF.

This clonotype was observed many times. V is TRBV7-8 and J is TRBJ2-2, with a tentative D call TRBD1 (5 bases). Germline V gene lookup returns CDR1 SGHVS and CDR2 FQNEAQ. Trimming removed 0 bases from V and 6 bases from J, with 5 bases in between. The CDR3 runs to 13 residues. The CDR3 loop reads CASSLAGAGELFF. For the CDR3, the DNA is TGTGCCAGCAGCTTAGCAGGGGCCGGGGAGCTGTTTTTT.

There are many counts of this clonotype. This chain links TRBV18 with TRBJ2-1; TRBD2 is a possible D gene (6 bases). With 4 bases removed from V and 5 bases from J, the gap between germline ends came to 18 bases. The germline CDR1 and CDR2 sequences are KGHSH and LQKENI. This CDR3 region has 16 residues. CDR3 nucleotide sequence: TGTGCCAGCTCACGCCTGGGCGCGGGGACCCACAATGAGCAGTTCTTC. It is translated as CASSRLGAGTHNEQFF.

This clonotype appeared many times. The chain couples TRBV7-2 to TRBJ2-3; no definite D call. The germline V gene encodes CDR1 SGHTA and CDR2 FQGNSA. This CDR3 has 15 amino acids. The V end was cut by 3 bases, the J end by 2 bases, with 12 bases between. CDR3 loop: CASSLNRVLTDTQYF. CDR3 nucleotide sequence: TGTGCCAGCAGCTTGAACCGGGTGCTCACAGATACGCAGTATTTT.

This clonotype was seen many times. The chain links TRBV4-2 to TRBJ1-6; D unclear. The CDR3 consists of 13 residues. The V end was cut by 2 bases, the J end by 11 bases, with 10 bases between. Germline V gives CDR1 LGHNA, CDR2 YNFKEQ. The CDR3 DNA follows: TGTGCCAGCAGCCAACGGGCAAGGGCACCCCTCCACTTT. Translation: CASSQRARAPLHF.

This chain joins TRBV5-4 and TRBJ2-1, with D possibly matching TRBD1 (6 bases). This CDR3 has 11 amino acids. V dropped 6 bases and J dropped 12 bases, with 13 bases sitting between them. The V gene's germline CDR1 is SGHNT and CDR2 YYREEE (reference sequence). The DNA of the CDR3 is TGTGCCAGCACAACAGGGAGAGGGCAGTTCTTC. This sequence encodes CASTTGRGQFF.